The 19 T cell receptor beta chains below all came from one sample that was sequenced in a study of response to subunit inactivated influenza vaccine. Via MiXCR, TCRdb re-called the RT-PCR reads, giving one row per CDR3 protein. The sample carries hundreds of thousands of distinct CDR3 sequences, 15% to 18% recorded once. The sequences come from PBMCs from blood, collected about 11 days after vaccination. These TCRs come from a man aged 45 to 65 who received an inactivated influenza vaccine.

This clonotype came up a few times. The chain links TRBV6-2 or TRBV6-3 to TRBJ1-5; D unclear. Germline CDR1 reads MNHEY; CDR2 reads SVGEGT. The CDR3 sequence is 13 residues long. Trimming took 6 bases from V and 5 from J, leaving 11 bases between them. CDR3 coding DNA: TGTGCCAGCAGCCGATACGGGGATCAGCCCCAGCATTTT. Translating it yields CASSRYGDQPQHF.

The V gene is TRBV5-1, the J gene TRBJ2-1, with D possibly being TRBD1 or TRBD2 (5 bases each). This CDR3 comprises 15 residues. Germline V gene sequence: CDR1 SGHRS, CDR2 YFSETQ. Trimming removed 4 bases from V and 2 bases from J, with 13 bases in between. The CDR3 coding sequence is TGCGCCAGCAGCACCCCGGGACCACCCTACAATGAGCAGTTCTTC. Amino acids: CASSTPGPPYNEQFF.

This clonotype was detected ten times or more. This chain's CDR3 is CASSLANGGTNYGYTF. DNA for the CDR3: TGTGCCAGCAGCTTGGCCAATGGGGGGACTAACTATGGCTACACCTTC. This chain uses TRBV5-6 with TRBJ1-2, with TRBD1 as a possible D gene (5 bases). Germline V gives CDR1 SGHDT, CDR2 YYEEEE. The CDR3 totals 16 residues. V was cut by 0 bases and J by 0 bases, with 12 bases left in between. Together with reference TRBV5-6 and TRBJ1-2, the CDR3 gives the full variable domain: DAGVTQSPTHLIKTRGQQVTLRCSPKSGHDTVSWYQQALGQGPQFIFQYYEEEERQRGNFPDRFSGHQFPNYSSELNVNALLLGDSALYLCASSLANGGTNYGYTFGSGTRLTVV.

This clonotype was detected only a few times. This chain links TRBV20-1 with TRBJ2-7, with 11 nucleotides matching TRBD2. The ends lost 2 bases at V and 2 bases at J; junction bases unmatched: 8. CDR3 size: 16 residues. Germline V lookup: CDR1 DFQATT, CDR2 SNEGSKA (reference sequence). The CDR3 coding sequence is TGCAGTGCTAGATCGAAACTAGCGGGAGTTCCCTACGAGCAGTACTTC. It specifies CSARSKLAGVPYEQYF.

The sample holds a few counts of this clonotype. The chain uses TRBV12-3 or TRBV12-4 and TRBJ2-7; D perhaps matches TRBD2 (6 bases). This CDR3 is built from 14 residues. With 5 bases removed from V and 1 base from J, the gap between germline ends came to 12 bases. The CDR3 DNA reads as TGTGCCAGCAGTACGGGACTGGCATCCTACGAGCAGTACTTC. Its protein product is CASSTGLASYEQYF.

The chain joins TRBV11-3 to TRBJ2-2, with 12 positions matching TRBD2. Looked up from germline, CDR1 is SGHNT and CDR2 is YENEEA. With V trimmed by 4 bases and J by 6 bases, 9 bases remained unmatched. This CDR3 spans 17 amino acids. CDR3 nucleotides: TGTGCCAGCAGCTCGACTAGCGGGAGTTTGTCACCCGGGGAGCTGTTTTTT. This encodes CASSSTSGSLSPGELFF.

The rearrangement links TRBV5-8 to TRBJ1-5; possible D gene TRBD1, 5 bases. The CDR3 consists of 13 residues. V was pared by 4 bases and J by 7 bases, with 12 bases between. Germline V gene lookup returns CDR1 SGHTS and CDR2 YDEGEE. The CDR3 nucleotides are TGTGCCAGCAGCCGACAGTTTCGGCAGCCCCAGCATTTT. Its protein is CASSRQFRQPQHF. Looking up the rest from reference TRBV5-8 and TRBJ1-5 gives the full variable domain: EAGVTQSPTHLIKTRGQQATLRCSPISGHTSVYWYQQALGLGLQFLLWYDEGEERNRGNFPPRFSGRQFPNYSSELNVNALELEDSALYLCASSRQFRQPQHFGDGTRLSIL.

This clonotype was recorded a few times. V and J are TRBV30 and TRBJ1-1; D is ambiguous. This CDR3 region has 13 residues. Germline V gene data show CDR1 as GTSNPN and CDR2 as SVGIG (reference sequence). Trimming cost V 1 base and J 10 bases, with 16 bases left between them. The CDR3 coding sequence is TGTGCCTGGAGTGACAGTCGATCCCGGGGAGCTTTCTTT. It specifies CAWSDSRSRGAFF.

This clonotype was seen many times. The J gene is TRBJ1-1, the V gene TRBV20-1; tentative D call: TRBD1 (6 bases). Trimming shortened V by 5 bases and J by 0 bases, and 16 bases separated the two germline ends. Germline assignment: CDR1 DFQATT and CDR2 SNEGSKA (reference sequence). The CDR3 has 15 residues. Here the CDR3 DNA reads TGCAGTGCTCGCACAGGGCCGAGGTTGAACACTGAAGCTTTCTTT. The encoded protein is CSARTGPRLNTEAFF.

The gene calls are TRBV12-3 or TRBV12-4 and TRBJ1-5; 8 bases align to TRBD1. The trim removed 9 bases at V and 5 bases at J, leaving 9 bases unmatched. The CDR3 covers 14 residues. CDR3 nucleotides: TGTGCCAGTAAGGTACAGGGGGTATATCAGCCCCAGCATTTT. It yields the protein CASKVQGVYQPQHF.

This clonotype was seen a few times. The chain recombines TRBV7-4 with TRBJ2-3; 7 nucleotides line up with TRBD2. Germline V gives CDR1 SGHVT, CDR2 SQSDAQ. V lost 4 bases, J lost 0 bases, and 7 bases stayed unmatched. The CDR3 extends over 16 amino acids. The CDR3 DNA reads as TGTGCCAGCAGCTGCAGCGGGGAGACTAGCACAGATACGCAGTATTTT. Translated: CASSCSGETSTDTQYF.

The chain uses TRBV18 and TRBJ2-1, with D perhaps TRBD1 (6 bases). Germline V CDR1 and CDR2: KGHSH, LQKENI. The CDR3 has 15 residues. V was shortened by 3 bases and J by 2 bases, with 11 bases between the two germline ends. The CDR3 spells CASSPSQGTYNEQFF. The DNA for the CDR3 is TGTGCCAGCTCACCCTCACAGGGAACCTACAATGAGCAGTTCTTC.

This clonotype has only a few counts. The rearrangement uses TRBV12-3 or TRBV12-4 and TRBJ2-1; no reliable D call. The CDR3 contains 14 residues. The ends were cut back, 5 bases at V and 5 bases at J, with 13 bases in the middle. CDR3 nucleotides: TGTGCCAGCAGTCCTCGGTGGCAGGACAATGAGCAGTTCTTC. Protein: CASSPRWQDNEQFF.

This rearrangement joins TRBV4-2 to TRBJ1-5; no definite D call. Trimming removed 4 bases from V and 3 bases from J, with 7 bases in between. The length of the CDR3 is 13 residues. Per germline, CDR1 LGHNA and CDR2 YNFKEQ. The CDR3 loop reads CASSPENNQPQHF. In DNA form, the CDR3 reads TGTGCCAGCAGCCCCGAGAACAATCAGCCCCAGCATTTT.

The V and J genes are TRBV20-1 and TRBJ1-6; D is uncertain. The V gene lost 2 bases and the J gene lost 8 bases, with 13 bases spanning the gap. Germline assignment: CDR1 DFQATT and CDR2 SNEGSKA (reference sequence). The CDR3 is 14 amino acids. CDR3 coding DNA: TGCAGTGCTAGACAGGCTGCTGGGGATTCACCCCTCCACTTT. Its translation: CSARQAAGDSPLHF.

This clonotype has more than one count but fewer than ten. The gene calls are TRBV15 and TRBJ2-1; D is perhaps TRBD2 (5 bases). The CDR3 length is 14 residues. Looked up from germline, CDR1 is LNHNV and CDR2 is YYDKDF (reference sequence). V lost 1 base to trimming and J lost 13 bases, with 17 bases between them. CDR3 DNA: TGTGCCACCAGCAGAGTACCCCGCGAGGGTGTACAGTTCTTC. Translation gives CATSRVPREGVQFF.

This clonotype was seen a few times. This chain's CDR3 is CASNYRDSPNGETQYF. CDR3 in DNA: TGTGCCAGCAATTACAGGGATTCCCCGAACGGAGAGACCCAGTACTTC. V and J are TRBV12-3 or TRBV12-4 and TRBJ2-5, with TRBD1 as a possible D gene (6 bases). Trimming removed 7 bases from V and 4 bases from J, with 22 bases in between. The CDR3 length is 16 residues.

The chain couples TRBV28 to TRBJ1-3; a possible D gene is TRBD1 (5 bases). Germline CDR1 and CDR2: MDHEN and SYDVKM. This CDR3 comprises 14 residues. The germline V and J ends were trimmed by 2 bases and 4 bases, with 9 bases remaining between them. CDR3: CASSLGGDGNTIYF. The CDR3, as DNA: TGTGCCAGCAGTTTAGGAGGGGACGGAAACACCATATATTTT. Filled out from reference TRBV28 and TRBJ1-3, the complete variable domain reads DVKVTQSSRYLVKRTGEKVFLECVQDMDHENMFWYRQDPGLGLRLIYFSYDVKMKEKGDIPEGYSVSREKKERFSLILESASTNQTSMYLCASSLGGDGNTIYFGEGSWLTVV.

Notes on this clonotype: A junction end diverges from the germline sequence, so it may reflect a read error. J is TRBJ1-3 and V is TRBV12-3 or TRBV12-4; TRBD1 might be the D (6 bases). This CDR3 has 11 residues. The CDR3 spells CASSPGQRVNF. The CDR3 nucleotides are TGTGCCAGCAGCCCGGGACAACGAGTGAATTTT.